One and the same sample provided the 5 T cell receptor beta chains below, sequenced in a study of blood T cell repertoires in COVID-19. TCRdb keeps only in-frame clones here, not all; method: immunoSEQ multiplex PCR. The profile shows over 65,000 clones, 70% to 90% of them singletons. Sequencing used peripheral blood. Receptors originate from a man at least 80 years old with active or convalescent COVID-19.

The chain carries TRBV28 and TRBJ1-3; D is perhaps TRBD1 (6 bases). Germline V gene data show CDR1 as MDHEN and CDR2 as SYDVKM. Trimming left V 3 bases short and J 4 bases short, with 13 bases between. This CDR3 contains 15 residues. Written as DNA, the CDR3 is TGTGCCAGCAGTTTGAACGGACAGAGGGGAAACACCATATATTTT. It translates to CASSLNGQRGNTIYF.

The rearrangement links TRBV7-2 to TRBJ1-2; weak D call: TRBD1 (5 bases). The CDR3 consists of 18 residues. Deletions cut 2 bases from V and 4 bases from J, with 23 bases between. Germline V lookup: CDR1 SGHTA, CDR2 FQGNSA. In DNA form, the CDR3 reads TGTGCCAGCAGCTTACCCGGCCTGGGGCGGAAGGATTCCTATGGCTACACCTTC. This encodes CASSLPGLGRKDSYGYTF.

This chain uses TRBV19 with TRBJ1-4, with 8 nucleotides matching TRBD1. The CDR3 covers 14 residues. V shed 4 bases and J 7 bases; nucleotides not matched to a gene: 5. CDR1 is LNHDA and CDR2 is SQIVND in the germline V gene (reference sequence). CDR3 protein: CASSTTGVGEKLFF. The CDR3 bases are TGTGCCAGTAGTACGACAGGGGTAGGTGAAAAACTGTTTTTT.

The table lists this clone with a count of one. This rearrangement joins TRBV7-3 to TRBJ2-3, with D tentatively TRBD2 (5 bases). Trimming removed 5 bases from V and 7 bases from J, with 10 bases in between. This CDR3 is 12 amino acids long. Germline assignment: CDR1 SGHTA and CDR2 FQGTGA. The DNA of the CDR3 is TGTGCCAGCAGCCCACTAGGCCATACGCAGTATTTT. It translates to CASSPLGHTQYF.

A single count supports this clone. This chain links TRBV6-5 with TRBJ2-2; 7 nucleotides match TRBD1. J lost 5 bases, V lost 5 bases, and 5 bases had no gene match. In germline, CDR1 is MNHEY, CDR2 SVGAGI. The CDR3 is made up of 14 amino acids. This CDR3 is CASSQQGTTGELFF. The CDR3 DNA follows: TGTGCCAGCAGTCAACAGGGGACGACCGGGGAGCTGTTTTTT.